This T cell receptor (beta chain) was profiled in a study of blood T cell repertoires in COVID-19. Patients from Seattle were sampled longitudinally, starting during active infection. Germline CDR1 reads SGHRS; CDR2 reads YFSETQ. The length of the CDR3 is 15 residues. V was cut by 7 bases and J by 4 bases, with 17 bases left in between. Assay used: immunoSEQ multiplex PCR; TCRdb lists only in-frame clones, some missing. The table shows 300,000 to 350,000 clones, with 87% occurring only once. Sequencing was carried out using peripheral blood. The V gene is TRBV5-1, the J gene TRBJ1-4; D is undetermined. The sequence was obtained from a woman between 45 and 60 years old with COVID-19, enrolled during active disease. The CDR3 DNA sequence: TGCGCCAGCCGGTTGATCGGAGGAGTTAATGAAAAACTGTTTTTT. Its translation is CASRLIGGVNEKLFF.